Following are 21 T cell receptor beta chains from one sample sequenced in a study of long-term antiretroviral therapy in people with HIV. Researchers ran immunoSEQ v3.0 at survey level. The protocol was immunoSEQ multiplex PCR, while the TCRdb copy is restricted to in-frame clones and leaves out a portion. Among 20,000 or so clones listed, about 91% were seen once. The specimen comprised unsorted PBMCs, sampled 2.1 years after starting antiretroviral therapy. These receptors originate from a man aged 18 to 29 with HIV.

The chain couples TRBV15 to TRBJ2-7; no definite D call. Trimming left V 1 base short and J 2 bases short, with 9 bases between. The germline V gene has CDR1 LNHNV and CDR2 YYDKDF (reference sequence). The CDR3 contains 14 residues. The CDR3 region is CATSRGAQTYEQYF. The CDR3 bases are TGTGCCACCAGCAGAGGGGCCCAAACCTACGAGCAGTACTTC.

This clone was seen once. CDR3 sequence reads: CASSPTHFYEQYF. The DNA of the CDR3 is TGTGCCAGTAGTCCTACTCACTTCTACGAGCAGTACTTC. The chain employs TRBV19 and TRBJ2-7; D not resolved. V was pared by 5 bases and J by 3 bases, with 11 bases between. Germline CDR1 is LNHDA and CDR2 is SQIVND (reference sequence). The CDR3 spans 13 residues.

The J gene is TRBJ1-4, the V gene TRBV6-1; D not resolved. V lost 8 bases and J lost 1, with 14 bases in between. This CDR3 region has 15 residues. The germline gives CDR1 MNHNS, CDR2 SASEGT. The CDR3 loop is CASHSRPETNEKLFF. Written as DNA, the CDR3 is TGTGCCAGCCATTCCAGGCCAGAAACTAATGAAAAACTGTTTTTT.

CDR3 in amino acids: CASSSLGANEQFF. The CDR3 DNA reads TGTGCCAGCAGCTCCCTAGGGGCTAATGAGCAGTTCTTC. V gene TRBV7-2 combines with J gene TRBJ2-1, with D maybe TRBD1 (5 bases). The CDR3 sequence is 13 residues long. The V gene lost 4 bases and the J gene lost 7 bases, with 11 bases spanning the gap. CDR1 is SGHTA, CDR2 FQGNSA, per germline.

The chain has TRBV19 and TRBJ2-2; 8 positions agree with TRBD2. The V gene's germline CDR1 is LNHDA and CDR2 SQIVND (reference sequence). V trimming: 3 bases; J trimming: 7 bases; junction bases outside the gene matches: 4. CDR3 length: 14 residues. The CDR3 bases are TGTGCCAGTAGTATCGGGGGGGCCGACGGGGAGCTGTTTTTT. Translated: CASSIGGADGELFF.

This clone was observed a single time. The rearrangement links TRBV19 to TRBJ1-5; D is unresolved. This CDR3 has 15 residues. V shed 7 bases and J shed 4 bases, with 17 bases lying between them. Germline CDR1 and CDR2: LNHDA and SQIVND (reference sequence). CDR3 protein: CASTPVDTPNQPQHF. The DNA for the CDR3 is TGTGCCAGTACCCCCGTCGACACCCCTAATCAGCCCCAGCATTTT.

The chain has TRBV5-6 and TRBJ1-5; 9 bases match TRBD1. CDR1 is SGHDT, CDR2 YYEEEE, per germline. This CDR3 contains 15 residues. V was clipped by 4 bases and J by 2 bases; unmatched bases: 4. CDR3 sequence (DNA): TGTGCCAGCAGCGGGGGACAGGGCGGCAATCAGCCCCAGCATTTT. It encodes CASSGGQGGNQPQHF.

This clone was detected only once. The chain has TRBV19 and TRBJ1-3; 9 nucleotides align to TRBD1. The ends lost 2 bases at V and 0 bases at J; junction bases unmatched: 11. The CDR3 contains 19 residues. Germline V lookup: CDR1 LNHDA, CDR2 SQIVND (reference sequence). DNA of the CDR3: TGTGCCAGTAGTATACCGGGACAGGGTATCGGGGCCTCTGGAAACACCATATATTTT. Translating gives CASSIPGQGIGASGNTIYF.

V and J are TRBV6-1 and TRBJ2-1; the match to TRBD1 covers 10 bases. In germline, CDR1 is MNHNS, CDR2 SASEGT. The CDR3 runs 15 residues. With 4 bases clipped from V and 5 bases from J, the junction kept 5 bases outside the gene matches. CDR3 coding DNA: TGTGCCAGCAGTGTCCGGGACAGGGGACACAATGAGCAGTTCTTC. It encodes CASSVRDRGHNEQFF.

This chain joins TRBV7-2 and TRBJ1-1; the D is unclear. V lost 3 bases and J 1 base, leaving 6 bases between the germline ends. CDR3 length: 13 residues. In germline, CDR1 is SGHTA, CDR2 FQGNSA. Written as DNA, the CDR3 is TGTGCCAGCAGCTTGATAGGGAACACTGAAGCTTTCTTT. Protein product: CASSLIGNTEAFF.

This clone was seen only once. This rearrangement joins TRBV18 to TRBJ2-1; D remains unclear. The ends were cut back, 2 bases at V and 8 bases at J, with 4 bases in the middle. Looked up from germline, CDR1 is KGHSH and CDR2 is LQKENI. CDR3 length: 11 residues. The CDR3 protein is CASSPGYEQFF. CDR3 coding DNA: TGTGCCAGCTCACCAGGCTATGAGCAGTTCTTC.

This chain connects TRBV5-8 to TRBJ1-3; TRBD1 agrees at 10 bases. Losses at the gene ends were 0 bases for V and 2 bases for J; bases not matched to a gene: 5. This CDR3 contains 17 residues. From germline, CDR1 is SGHTS and CDR2 YDEGEE. The CDR3 spells CASSLEWDRGTGNTIYF. The CDR3 DNA is TGTGCCAGCAGCTTGGAATGGGACAGGGGAACTGGAAACACCATATATTTT.

The rearrangement uses TRBV2 and TRBJ1-2; D is perhaps TRBD1 (5 bases). Trimming cost V 3 bases and J 8 bases, with 16 bases left between them. The CDR3 contains 14 residues. CDR1 SNHLY and CDR2 FYNNEI come from the germline V gene. CDR3 bases: TGTGCCAGCAGTGACCCCCGCGGCCAGGGCGGCTACACCTTC. As protein: CASSDPRGQGGYTF.

This clone was seen just once. The V call is TRBV9, the J call TRBJ2-7, with TRBD2 as a possible D gene (6 bases). Per germline, CDR1 SGDLS and CDR2 YYNGEE. This CDR3 is built from 14 residues. V was cut by 0 bases and J by 5 bases, with 12 bases left in between. Written as DNA, the CDR3 is TGTGCCAGCAGCGTAGCGGAGGGGTCCAACGAGCAGTACTTC. Translation gives CASSVAEGSNEQYF. Supplemented by reference TRBV9 and TRBJ2-7, the full variable domain reads DSGVTQTPKHLITATGQRVTLRCSPRSGDLSVYWYQQSLDQGLQFLIQYYNGEERAKGNILERFSAQQFPDLHSELNLSSLELGDSALYFCASSVAEGSNEQYFGPGTRLTVT.

This clone was recorded a few times. The rearrangement links TRBV19 to TRBJ2-3; unclear D gene. Germline CDR1 reads LNHDA; CDR2 reads SQIVND (reference sequence). This CDR3 has 12 residues. Trimming pared 6 bases from V and 0 bases from J, leaving 4 bases between. The CDR3 DNA sequence: TGTGCCAGTAGCGGTAGCACAGATACGCAGTATTTT. Its protein product is CASSGSTDTQYF.

The V call is TRBV10-3, the J call TRBJ1-3; D is uncertain. V was clipped by 4 bases and J by 2 bases, with 9 bases between them. The germline V gene has CDR1 ENHRY and CDR2 SYGVKD. The CDR3 runs to 14 residues. CDR3 protein: CAISVAEAGNTIYF. In nucleotides, the CDR3 is TGTGCCATCAGTGTAGCGGAAGCTGGAAACACCATATATTTT.

CDR3 DNA: TGCGCCAGCAAGTTGGGGACAGGGGGCGTGTATACTGAAGCTTTCTTT. Protein: CASKLGTGGVYTEAFF. The chain combines TRBV5-1 with TRBJ1-1; 12 nucleotides align to TRBD1. CDR1 is SGHRS and CDR2 is YFSETQ in the germline V gene. CDR3 length: 16 residues. The V gene end was trimmed by 6 bases and the J gene end by 5 bases; junction bases not matched to a gene: 11. Drawing the rest from reference TRBV5-1 and TRBJ1-1, the complete variable domain is KAGVTQTPRYLIKTRGQQVTLSCSPISGHRSVSWYQQTPGQGLQFLFEYFSETQRNKGNFPGRFSGRQFSNSRSEMNVSTLELGDSALYLCASKLGTGGVYTEAFFGQGTRLTVV.

J is TRBJ2-7 and V is TRBV7-8; D not resolved. Trimming cost V 3 bases and J 4 bases, with 10 bases left between them. The CDR3 has 13 residues. Per the germline V gene, CDR1 is SGHVS and CDR2 is FQNEAQ. This CDR3 is CASSFGQTYEQYF. The CDR3 nucleotides are TGTGCCAGCAGCTTCGGGCAGACATACGAGCAGTACTTC.

The genes are TRBV4-2 and TRBJ1-1; D not resolved. The germline gives CDR1 LGHNA, CDR2 YNFKEQ. Trimming took 5 bases from V and 2 from J, leaving 9 bases between them. The CDR3 length is 13 residues. The CDR3 DNA reads TGTGCCAGCAGCAAGACGGTAAACACTGAAGCTTTCTTT. It yields the protein CASSKTVNTEAFF.

V usage is TRBV6-5 and J usage is TRBJ1-1, with 7 bases identical to TRBD1. Per germline, CDR1 MNHEY and CDR2 SVGAGI. The CDR3 covers 14 residues. V gave up 6 bases and J gave up 1 base; unmatched junction bases: 5. CDR3 DNA: TGTGCCAGCAGCAGTAGGACAGGGAACACTGAAGCTTTCTTT. It is translated as CASSSRTGNTEAFF.

The chain joins TRBV2 to TRBJ2-1; D not resolved. V lost 8 bases, J lost 7 bases, and 6 bases lay in between. The CDR3 is made up of 10 amino acids. CDR1 and CDR2 (germline): SNHLY, FYNNEI. The CDR3: CASRLNEQFF. In DNA, the CDR3 is TGTGCCAGCCGCCTAAATGAGCAGTTCTTC.